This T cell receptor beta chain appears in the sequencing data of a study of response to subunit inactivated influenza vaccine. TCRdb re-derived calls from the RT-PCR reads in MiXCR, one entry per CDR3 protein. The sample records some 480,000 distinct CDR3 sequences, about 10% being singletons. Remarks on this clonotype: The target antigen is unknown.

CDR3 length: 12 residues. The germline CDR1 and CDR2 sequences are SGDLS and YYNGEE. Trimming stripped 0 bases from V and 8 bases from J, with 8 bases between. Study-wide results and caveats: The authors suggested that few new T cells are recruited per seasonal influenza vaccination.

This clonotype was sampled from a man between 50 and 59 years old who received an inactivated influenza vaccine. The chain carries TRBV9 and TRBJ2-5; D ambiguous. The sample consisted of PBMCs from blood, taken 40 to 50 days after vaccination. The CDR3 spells CASSVDGVTQYF. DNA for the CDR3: TGTGCCAGCAGCGTAGACGGCGTAACCCAGTACTTC.